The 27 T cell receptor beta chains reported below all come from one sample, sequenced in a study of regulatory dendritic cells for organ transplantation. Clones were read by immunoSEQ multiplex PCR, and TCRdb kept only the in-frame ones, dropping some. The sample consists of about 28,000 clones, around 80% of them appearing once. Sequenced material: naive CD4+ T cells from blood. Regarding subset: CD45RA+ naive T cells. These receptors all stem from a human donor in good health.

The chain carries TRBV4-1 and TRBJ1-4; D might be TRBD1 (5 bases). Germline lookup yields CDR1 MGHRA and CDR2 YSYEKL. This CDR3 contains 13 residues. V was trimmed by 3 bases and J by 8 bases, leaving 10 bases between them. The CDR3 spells CASSQGLREKLFF. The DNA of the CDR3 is TGCGCCAGCAGCCAGGGACTCAGGGAAAAACTGTTTTTT.

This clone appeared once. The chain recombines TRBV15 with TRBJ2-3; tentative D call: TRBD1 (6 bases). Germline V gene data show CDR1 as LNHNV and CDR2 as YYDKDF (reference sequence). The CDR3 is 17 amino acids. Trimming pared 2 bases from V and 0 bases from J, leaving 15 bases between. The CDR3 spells CATSRSSVRGSTDTQYF. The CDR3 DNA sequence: TGTGCCACCAGCAGATCTTCCGTAAGGGGGAGCACAGATACGCAGTATTTT.

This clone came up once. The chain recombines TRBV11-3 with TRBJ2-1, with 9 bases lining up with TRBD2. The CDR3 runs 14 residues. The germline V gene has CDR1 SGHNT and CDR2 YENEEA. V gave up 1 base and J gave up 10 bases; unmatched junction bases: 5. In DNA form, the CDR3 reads TGTGCCAGCAGCTTAGGGCTAGCGGGGAACGAGCAGTTCTTC. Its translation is CASSLGLAGNEQFF.

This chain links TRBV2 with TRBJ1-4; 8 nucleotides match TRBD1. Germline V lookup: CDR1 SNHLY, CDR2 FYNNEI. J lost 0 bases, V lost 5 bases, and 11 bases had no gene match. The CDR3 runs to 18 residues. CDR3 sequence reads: CASSLSRQGRTTNEKLFF. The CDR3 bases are TGTGCCAGCAGTCTCTCTCGACAGGGGCGTACAACTAATGAAAAACTGTTTTTT.

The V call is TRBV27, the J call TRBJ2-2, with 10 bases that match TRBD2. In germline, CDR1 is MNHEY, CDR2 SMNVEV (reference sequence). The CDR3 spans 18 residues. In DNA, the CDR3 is TGTGCAAGTCGATCCCACCGAGTAGCGGGGGGTAGTACCGGGGAGCTGTTTTTT. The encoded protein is CASRSHRVAGGSTGELFF.

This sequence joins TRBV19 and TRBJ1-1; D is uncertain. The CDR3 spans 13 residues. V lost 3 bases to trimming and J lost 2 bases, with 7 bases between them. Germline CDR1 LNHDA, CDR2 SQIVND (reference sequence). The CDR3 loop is CASSISGNTEAFF. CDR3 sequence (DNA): TGTGCCAGTAGTATCTCAGGAAACACTGAAGCTTTCTTT.

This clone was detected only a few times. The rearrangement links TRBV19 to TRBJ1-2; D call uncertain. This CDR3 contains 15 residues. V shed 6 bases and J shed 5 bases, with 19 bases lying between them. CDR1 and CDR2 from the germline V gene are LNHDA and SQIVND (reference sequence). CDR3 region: CASRPAGSTPYGYTF. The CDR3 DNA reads TGTGCCAGTAGGCCGGCCGGGAGCACCCCTTATGGCTACACCTTC.

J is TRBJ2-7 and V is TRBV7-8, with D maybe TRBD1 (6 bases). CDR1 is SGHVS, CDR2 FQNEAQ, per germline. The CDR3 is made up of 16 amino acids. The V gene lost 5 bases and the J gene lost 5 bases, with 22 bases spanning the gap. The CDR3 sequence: CASSPGAGQQWDEQYF. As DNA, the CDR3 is TGTGCCAGCAGCCCCGGGGCCGGACAGCAGTGGGACGAGCAGTACTTC.

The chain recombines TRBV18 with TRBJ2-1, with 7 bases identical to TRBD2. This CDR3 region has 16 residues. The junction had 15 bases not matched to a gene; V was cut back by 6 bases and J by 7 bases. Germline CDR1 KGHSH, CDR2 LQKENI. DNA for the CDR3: TGTGCCAGCTCCTTCGCGGGGCTCAGCGGGGTTAATGAGCAGTTCTTC. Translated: CASSFAGLSGVNEQFF.

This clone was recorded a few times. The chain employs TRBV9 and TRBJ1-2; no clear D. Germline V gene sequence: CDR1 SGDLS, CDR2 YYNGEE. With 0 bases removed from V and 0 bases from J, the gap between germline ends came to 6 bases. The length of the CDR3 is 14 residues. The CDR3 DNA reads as TGTGCCAGCAGCGTAGCGTGGCCTAACTATGGCTACACCTTC. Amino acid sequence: CASSVAWPNYGYTF.

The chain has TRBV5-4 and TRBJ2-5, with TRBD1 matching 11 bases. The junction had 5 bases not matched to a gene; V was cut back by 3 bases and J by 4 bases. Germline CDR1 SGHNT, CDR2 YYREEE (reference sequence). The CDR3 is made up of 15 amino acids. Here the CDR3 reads CASSYPGQGGETQYF. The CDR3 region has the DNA TGTGCCAGCAGCTATCCGGGACAGGGGGGAGAGACCCAGTACTTC.

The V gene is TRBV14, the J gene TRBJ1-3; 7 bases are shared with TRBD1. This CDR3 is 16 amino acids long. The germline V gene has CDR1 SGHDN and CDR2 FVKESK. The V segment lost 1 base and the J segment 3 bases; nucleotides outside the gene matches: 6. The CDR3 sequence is CASSQGRGLIGNTIYF. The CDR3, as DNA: TGTGCCAGCAGCCAAGGGAGGGGGCTTATTGGAAACACCATATATTTT.

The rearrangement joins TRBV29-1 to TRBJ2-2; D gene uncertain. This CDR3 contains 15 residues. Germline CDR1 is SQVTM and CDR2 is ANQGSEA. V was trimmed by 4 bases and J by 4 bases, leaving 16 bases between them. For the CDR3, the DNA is TGCAGCGTTGCCTCTCTTGGCCCGGGCACCGGGGAGCTGTTTTTT. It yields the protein CSVASLGPGTGELFF.

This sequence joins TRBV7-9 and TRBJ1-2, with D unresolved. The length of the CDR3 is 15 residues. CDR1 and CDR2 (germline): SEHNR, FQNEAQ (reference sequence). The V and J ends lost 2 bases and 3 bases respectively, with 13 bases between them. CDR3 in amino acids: CASSLQAPSHYGYTF. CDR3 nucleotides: TGTGCCAGCAGCTTACAGGCCCCCTCCCACTATGGCTACACCTTC.

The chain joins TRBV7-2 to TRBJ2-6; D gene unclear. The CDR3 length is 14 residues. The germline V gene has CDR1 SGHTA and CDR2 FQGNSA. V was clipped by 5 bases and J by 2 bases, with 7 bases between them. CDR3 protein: CASSPATGANVLTF. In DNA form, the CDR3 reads TGTGCCAGCAGCCCCGCTACTGGGGCCAACGTCCTGACTTTC.

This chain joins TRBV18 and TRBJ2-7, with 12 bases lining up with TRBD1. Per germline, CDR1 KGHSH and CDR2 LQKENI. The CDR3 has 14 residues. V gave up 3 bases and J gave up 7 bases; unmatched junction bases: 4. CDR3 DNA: TGTGCCAGCTCACCGGGACAGGGGGCTTGGGAGCAGTACTTC. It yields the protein CASSPGQGAWEQYF.

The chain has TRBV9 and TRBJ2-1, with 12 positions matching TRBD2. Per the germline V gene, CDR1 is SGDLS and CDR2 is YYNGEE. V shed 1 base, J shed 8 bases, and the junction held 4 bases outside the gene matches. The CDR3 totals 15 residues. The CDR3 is CASSVRLAGVYEQFF. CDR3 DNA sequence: TGTGCCAGCAGCGTAAGACTAGCGGGGGTATATGAGCAGTTCTTC.

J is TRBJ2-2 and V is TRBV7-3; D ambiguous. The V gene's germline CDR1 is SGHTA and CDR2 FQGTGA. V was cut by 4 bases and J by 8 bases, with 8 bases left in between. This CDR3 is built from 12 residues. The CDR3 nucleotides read TGTGCCAGCAGCTCCCATACTGGGGAGCTGTTTTTT. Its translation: CASSSHTGELFF. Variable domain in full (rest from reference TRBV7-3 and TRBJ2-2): GAGVSQTPSNKVTEKGKYVELRCDPISGHTALYWYRQSLGQGPEFLIYFQGTGAADDSGLPNDRFFAVRPEGSVSTLKIQRTERGDSAVYLCASSSHTGELFFGEGSRLTVL.

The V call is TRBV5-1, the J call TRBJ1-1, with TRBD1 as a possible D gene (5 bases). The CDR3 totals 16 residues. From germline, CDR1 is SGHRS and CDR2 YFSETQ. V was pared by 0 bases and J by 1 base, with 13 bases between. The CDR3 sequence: CASSLVPPDRNTEAFF. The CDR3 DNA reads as TGCGCCAGCAGCTTGGTCCCCCCTGACAGGAACACTGAAGCTTTCTTT.

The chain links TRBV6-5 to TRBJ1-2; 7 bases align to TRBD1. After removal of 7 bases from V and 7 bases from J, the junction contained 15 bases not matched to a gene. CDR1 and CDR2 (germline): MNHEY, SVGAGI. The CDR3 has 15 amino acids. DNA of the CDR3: TGTGCCAGCATCCCCCGGGACAGTAAATCGGCTGGCTACACCTTC. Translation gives CASIPRDSKSAGYTF.

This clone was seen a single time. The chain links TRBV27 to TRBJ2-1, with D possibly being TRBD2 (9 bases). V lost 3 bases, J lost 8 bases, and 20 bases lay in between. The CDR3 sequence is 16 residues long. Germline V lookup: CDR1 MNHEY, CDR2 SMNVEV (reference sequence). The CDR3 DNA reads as TGTGCCAGCAGTTTTTTGGCGGGGGGGGACAGGTATGAGCAGTTCTTC. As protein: CASSFLAGGDRYEQFF.

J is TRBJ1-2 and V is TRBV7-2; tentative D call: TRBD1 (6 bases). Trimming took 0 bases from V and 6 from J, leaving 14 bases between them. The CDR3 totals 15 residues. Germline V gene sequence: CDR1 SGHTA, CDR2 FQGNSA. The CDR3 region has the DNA TGTGCCAGCAGCTTAGCGGGCCGGACAGAAGATGGCTACACCTTC. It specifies CASSLAGRTEDGYTF. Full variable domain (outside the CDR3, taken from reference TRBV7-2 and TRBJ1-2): GAGVSQSPSNKVTEKGKDVELRCDPISGHTALYWYRQSLGQGLEFLIYFQGNSAPDKSGLPSDRFSAERTGGSVSTLTIQRTQQEDSAVYLCASSLAGRTEDGYTFGSGTRLTVV.

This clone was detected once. The CDR3 DNA reads as TGCGCCAGTACGAGGAGACCCGGGGAAAACACTGAAGCTTTCTTT. The encoded protein is CASTRRPGENTEAFF. The gene calls are TRBV5-1 and TRBJ1-1; D uncertain. The CDR3 is made up of 15 amino acids. V lost 8 bases and J 2 bases, leaving 19 bases between the germline ends. Per the germline V gene, CDR1 is SGHRS and CDR2 is YFSETQ.

The CDR3 bases are TGTGCCAGCAGTGAAGGGGTGGGACAGGGGCTGTACGGCTACACCTTC. Its translation is CASSEGVGQGLYGYTF. The rearrangement links TRBV2 to TRBJ1-2, with TRBD1 matching over 10 bases. CDR3 length: 16 amino acids. Germline CDR1 SNHLY, CDR2 FYNNEI. After removal of 1 base from V and 8 bases from J, the junction contained 10 bases not matched to a gene. The complete variable domain, with remaining parts taken from reference TRBV2 and TRBJ1-2, reads EPEVTQTPSHQVTQMGQEVILRCVPISNHLYFYWYRQILGQKVEFLVSFYNNEISEKSEIFDDQFSVERPDGSNFTLKIRSTKLEDSAMYFCASSEGVGQGLYGYTFGSGTRLTVV.

CDR3 nucleotide sequence: TGTGCCAGTAGAAGCCGACAGGGCCCTGGCGGGGGGGCCGATGAGCAGTTCTTC. Translated, it gives CASRSRQGPGGGADEQFF. The rearrangement joins TRBV19 to TRBJ2-1, with 9 bases lining up with TRBD2. The trim removed 6 bases at V and 8 bases at J, leaving 20 bases unmatched. Germline V gene sequence: CDR1 LNHDA, CDR2 SQIVND (reference sequence). This CDR3 comprises 18 residues.

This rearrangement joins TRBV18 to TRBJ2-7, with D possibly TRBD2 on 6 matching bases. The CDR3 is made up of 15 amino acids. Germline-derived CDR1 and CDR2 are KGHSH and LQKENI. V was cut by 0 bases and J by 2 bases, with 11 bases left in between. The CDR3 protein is CASSPPVPGAYEQYF. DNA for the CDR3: TGTGCCAGCTCACCACCTGTCCCGGGAGCCTACGAGCAGTACTTC.

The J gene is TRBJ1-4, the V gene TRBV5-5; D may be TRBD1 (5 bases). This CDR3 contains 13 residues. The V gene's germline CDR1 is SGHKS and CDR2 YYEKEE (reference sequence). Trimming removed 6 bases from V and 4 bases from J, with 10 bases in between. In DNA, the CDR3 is TGTGCCAGCAATCGGCAGGGTAATGAAAAACTGTTTTTT. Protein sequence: CASNRQGNEKLFF.